One and the same sample provided the 9 T cell receptor beta chains below, sequenced in a study of regulatory T cells in long-lasting Graves disease. Assembly of TCR beta libraries relied on iRepertoire HTBI primers together with Arm-PCR of CDR3 regions. TCRdb itself ran the multiplex PCR reads through MiXCR, one entry per CDR3 protein. The sample lists roughly 490,000 distinct CDR3 sequences, 20% to 25% seen once, with 10% to 15% in the top ten. Time point: persistent/refractory GD, antithyroid drugs over 5 years with positive TRAb. After RNA was extracted from PBMCs, the TCR library was made from it. This sample comprised peripheral blood mononuclear cells (PBMCs), obtained when the disease was refractory, from a patient treated with antithyroid drugs. The receptors shown here come from a female donor with Graves disease.

The chain uses TRBV5-1 and TRBJ2-5; perhaps TRBD2 as D (6 bases). The germline V and J ends were trimmed by 1 base and 7 bases, with 14 bases remaining between them. Germline V gene lookup returns CDR1 SGHRS and CDR2 YFSETQ. The CDR3 is 14 residues long. CDR3 loop: CASSLFPGEGTQYF. The DNA for the CDR3 is TGCGCCAGCAGCTTGTTTCCGGGGGAAGGGACCCAGTACTTC.

This clonotype showed up many times. The rearrangement uses TRBV10-1 and TRBJ1-4; D unclear. The length of the CDR3 is 16 residues. Germline assignment: CDR1 WNHNN and CDR2 SYGVQD (reference sequence). V was trimmed by 6 bases and J by 0 bases, leaving 14 bases between them. The chain's CDR3 is CASSRHPRATNEKLFF. The CDR3, as DNA: TGCGCCAGCAGCCGGCACCCCCGTGCAACTAATGAAAAACTGTTTTTT.

This chain links TRBV5-1 with TRBJ1-4; TRBD1 aligns across 10 bases. J was trimmed by 8 bases and V by 4 bases; bases with no gene match: 5. From germline, CDR1 is SGHRS and CDR2 YFSETQ. The CDR3 has 14 residues. The CDR3 protein is CASSLDRGREKLFF. CDR3 nucleotides: TGCGCCAGCAGCCTGGACAGGGGGAGAGAAAAACTGTTTTTT.

In its sample, this clonotype was seen many times. The rearrangement joins TRBV3-1 to TRBJ1-6; D is unclear. CDR3 length equals 16 residues. The V and J ends lost 2 bases and 7 bases respectively, with 15 bases between them. Per germline, CDR1 LGHDT and CDR2 YNNKEL (reference sequence). Written as DNA, the CDR3 is TGTGCCAGCAGCCAACTGGACTGGGAGAGGAATTCACCCCTCCACTTT. Protein: CASSQLDWERNSPLHF.

The chain carries TRBV28 and TRBJ2-3; D is perhaps TRBD2 (6 bases). Looked up from germline, CDR1 is MDHEN and CDR2 is SYDVKM. V gave up 2 bases and J gave up 3 bases, with 12 bases separating them. The CDR3 is made up of 15 amino acids. The CDR3 DNA reads as TGTGCCAGCAGTTTACCAGCGGGCATAACAGATACGCAGTATTTT. Amino acid sequence: CASSLPAGITDTQYF.

This clonotype was seen at least ten times. The rearrangement joins TRBV28 to TRBJ2-7; 7 bases line up with TRBD1. V was pared by 6 bases and J by 3 bases, with 11 bases of the junction left unmatched. The germline gives CDR1 MDHEN, CDR2 SYDVKM. This CDR3 contains 15 residues. In DNA form, the CDR3 reads TGTGCCAGCAGCTCGCCGGACAGGAGACTCTACGAGCAGTACTTC. Translated: CASSSPDRRLYEQYF.

The chain is built from TRBV7-9 and TRBJ2-7, with 9 bases that match TRBD1. V trimming: 2 bases; J trimming: 3 bases; junction bases outside the gene matches: 5. Germline V gene lookup returns CDR1 SEHNR and CDR2 FQNEAQ (reference sequence). CDR3 size: 15 residues. The CDR3 protein is CASSLPGQGHYEQYF. Written as DNA, the CDR3 is TGTGCCAGCAGCTTACCGGGACAGGGCCACTACGAGCAGTACTTC.

This clonotype was observed at least ten times. The chain carries TRBV2 and TRBJ2-4; D possibly corresponds to TRBD1 (6 bases). The CDR3 spans 17 residues. The germline CDR1 and CDR2 sequences are SNHLY and FYNNEI. V was shortened by 3 bases and J by 0 bases, with 15 bases between the two germline ends. In DNA, the CDR3 is TGTGCCAGCAGTGACCCTTCAACAGGGATAGCCAAAAACATTCAGTACTTC. It yields the protein CASSDPSTGIAKNIQYF.

This clonotype showed up just a few times. V is TRBV12-3 or TRBV12-4 and J is TRBJ2-7; D might be TRBD1 (6 bases). There are 15 residues in the CDR3. Between the trimmed V and J ends, which lost 5 bases and 7 bases, there was a span of 21 bases. CDR3 residues: CASSIQNRAPWEQYF. CDR3 in DNA: TGTGCCAGCAGTATCCAGAACAGGGCCCCCTGGGAGCAGTACTTC.